Below are 16 T cell receptor beta chains sequenced from a single sample in a study of response to subunit inactivated influenza vaccine. From the RT-PCR reads, TCRdb called clonotypes with MiXCR, one entry per CDR3 protein. The sample lists about 540,000 distinct CDR3 sequences, approximately 22% occurring once. The data were also submitted as part of a second study, on T cells expressing NK-cell markers. That source adds: 5'RACE template switching built TCR beta cDNA with unique molecular identifiers.

Sequences were derived from CD4+ T cells sorted from PBMCs, sampled approximately 12 days after vaccination. Receptors were obtained from a man aged 50 to 59 who received an inactivated influenza vaccine.

The chain combines TRBV5-1 with TRBJ2-3, with D possibly being TRBD1 (6 bases). The CDR3 covers 14 residues. V was pared by 4 bases and J by 2 bases, with 11 bases between. Germline V gene data show CDR1 as SGHRS and CDR2 as YFSETQ. CDR3 nucleotide sequence: TGCGCCAGCAGCCCTTACAGGGACACAGATACGCAGTATTTT. This translates into CASSPYRDTDTQYF. Drawing the rest from reference TRBV5-1 and TRBJ2-3, the complete variable domain is KAGVTQTPRYLIKTRGQQVTLSCSPISGHRSVSWYQQTPGQGLQFLFEYFSETQRNKGNFPGRFSGRQFSNSRSEMNVSTLELGDSALYLCASSPYRDTDTQYFGPGTRLTVL.

The V and J genes are TRBV2 and TRBJ2-1; D is unclear. Trimming cost V 8 bases and J 5 bases, with 10 bases left between them. The length of the CDR3 is 12 residues. CDR1 and CDR2 (germline): SNHLY, FYNNEI. The CDR3 nucleotides read TGTGCCAGCGGAAGGGAAAACAATGAGCAGTTCTTC. Amino acids: CASGRENNEQFF.

This clonotype was found a few times. The V and J genes are TRBV5-1 and TRBJ2-3; D might be TRBD2 (6 bases). The CDR3 runs to 15 residues. The germline gives CDR1 SGHRS, CDR2 YFSETQ. V was cut by 0 bases and J by 5 bases, with 13 bases left in between. CDR3 protein: CASSLALEGQDTQYF. As DNA, the CDR3 is TGCGCCAGCAGCTTGGCCCTGGAGGGCCAAGATACGCAGTATTTT.

This clonotype was seen a handful of times. The chain is built from TRBV10-1 and TRBJ2-3, with 8 nucleotides matching TRBD1. Trimming at V came to 4 bases and at J to 0 bases, leaving 3 bases not matched to a gene. CDR3 length: 15 amino acids. Germline V gene data show CDR1 as WNHNN and CDR2 as SYGVQD (reference sequence). CDR3 DNA: TGCGCCAGCAGTGCTTACAGGGGGAGCACAGATACGCAGTATTTT. Amino acid sequence: CASSAYRGSTDTQYF.

The chain uses TRBV4-2 and TRBJ2-7; D gene unclear. The germline V gene encodes CDR1 LGHNA and CDR2 YNFKEQ. The CDR3 has 14 residues. V lost 1 base, J lost 3 bases, and 10 bases lay in between. In DNA form, the CDR3 reads TGTGCCAGCAGCCAAGGAGGTACCAGCTACGAGCAGTACTTC. Amino acids: CASSQGGTSYEQYF.

This clonotype was counted a few times. V and J are TRBV5-6 and TRBJ2-3, with 8 bases matching TRBD1. CDR1 and CDR2 (germline): SGHDT, YYEEEE. J lost 2 bases, V lost 4 bases, and 9 bases had no gene match. The CDR3 totals 16 residues. In DNA form, the CDR3 reads TGTGCCAGCAGCCGGGGACAGGCCAGAATCACAGATACGCAGTATTTT. Its translation: CASSRGQARITDTQYF.

The chain couples TRBV4-2 to TRBJ2-2, with 8 bases identical to TRBD2. V was clipped by 0 bases and J by 6 bases; unmatched bases: 3. Germline loops: CDR1 LGHNA, CDR2 YNFKEQ. CDR3 length: 15 residues. The CDR3 DNA reads as TGTGCCAGCAGCCAAGATTCGACTAGCGCCGGGGAGCTGTTTTTT. Translated: CASSQDSTSAGELFF.

The chain couples TRBV7-2 to TRBJ1-5, with D possibly being TRBD1 (6 bases). The CDR3 spans 16 residues. V was cut by 5 bases and J by 2 bases, with 16 bases left in between. Per germline, CDR1 SGHTA and CDR2 FQGNSA. As DNA, the CDR3 is TGTGCCAGCAGCATAATAGGGGGATTGGGCAATCAGCCCCAGCATTTT. The encoded protein is CASSIIGGLGNQPQHF.

V is TRBV10-3 and J is TRBJ1-1; TRBD1 might be the D (6 bases). V dropped 6 bases and J dropped 5 bases, with 19 bases sitting between them. The CDR3 consists of 15 residues. The germline V gene has CDR1 ENHRY and CDR2 SYGVKD. Here the CDR3 reads CAIRDPGQAGTEAFF. For the CDR3, the DNA is TGTGCCATCAGAGATCCGGGACAAGCTGGGACTGAAGCTTTCTTT.

This clonotype was seen more than once but under ten times. The chain carries TRBV2 and TRBJ2-3, with TRBD1 matching 8 bases. The junction had 9 bases not matched to a gene; V was cut back by 6 bases and J by 4 bases. The CDR3 has 15 amino acids. Germline-derived CDR1 and CDR2 are SNHLY and FYNNEI. The CDR3 loop reads CASRKDRAVPDTQYF. In DNA form, the CDR3 reads TGTGCCAGCAGGAAGGACAGGGCCGTCCCAGATACGCAGTATTTT.

This chain joins TRBV6-2 or TRBV6-3 and TRBJ2-2; TRBD2 might be the D (6 bases). Trimming stripped 1 base from V and 1 base from J, with 10 bases between. The CDR3 is made up of 16 amino acids. The germline V gene has CDR1 MNHEY and CDR2 SVGEGT. Here the CDR3 reads CASSYLGGVNTGELFF. CDR3 bases: TGTGCCAGCAGTTACTTGGGCGGGGTGAACACCGGGGAGCTGTTTTTT.

The chain employs TRBV2 and TRBJ2-3, with D possibly matching TRBD1 (6 bases). The V and J ends lost 7 bases and 4 bases respectively, with 18 bases between them. Germline CDR1 and CDR2: SNHLY and FYNNEI. This CDR3 is built from 15 residues. The CDR3 protein is CASNKQGMVSDTQYF. The CDR3 nucleotides are TGTGCCAGCAATAAACAGGGTATGGTTTCAGATACGCAGTATTTT.

The rearrangement links TRBV15 to TRBJ2-7, with TRBD1 matching 8 bases. J gave up 0 bases and V 9 bases, and 7 bases lay outside the gene matches. The CDR3 loop spans 14 amino acids. Germline CDR1 LNHNV, CDR2 YYDKDF (reference sequence). The CDR3 DNA reads TGTGCCACTTCTCGACAGGGGCTCTCCTACGAGCAGTACTTC. Protein sequence: CATSRQGLSYEQYF.

The V call is TRBV27, the J call TRBJ2-7; D is uncertain. The CDR3 has 15 amino acids. V lost 3 bases and J lost 0, with 12 bases in between. Germline V lookup: CDR1 MNHEY, CDR2 SMNVEV (reference sequence). The CDR3, as DNA: TGTGCCAGCAGTTTCAAGCTGGGCAGCTCCTACGAGCAGTACTTC. It translates to CASSFKLGSSYEQYF.

The rearrangement links TRBV3-1 to TRBJ2-3; no definite D call. This CDR3 comprises 12 residues. Germline CDR1 and CDR2: LGHDT and YNNKEL (reference sequence). The V end was cut by 4 bases, the J end by 6 bases, with 8 bases between. CDR3 coding DNA: TGTGCCAGCAGCCGTATAGGGGATACGCAGTATTTT. Amino acid sequence: CASSRIGDTQYF.

This clonotype was picked up a small number of times. This chain links TRBV20-1 with TRBJ2-1; D might be TRBD2 (5 bases). Trimming stripped 2 bases from V and 6 bases from J, with 20 bases between. This CDR3 is built from 16 residues. From germline, CDR1 is DFQATT and CDR2 SNEGSKA (reference sequence). The CDR3 nucleotides read TGCAGTGCTAGACGATTACTAGGCAGCCCCACCAATGAGCAGTTCTTC. Translated: CSARRLLGSPTNEQFF.